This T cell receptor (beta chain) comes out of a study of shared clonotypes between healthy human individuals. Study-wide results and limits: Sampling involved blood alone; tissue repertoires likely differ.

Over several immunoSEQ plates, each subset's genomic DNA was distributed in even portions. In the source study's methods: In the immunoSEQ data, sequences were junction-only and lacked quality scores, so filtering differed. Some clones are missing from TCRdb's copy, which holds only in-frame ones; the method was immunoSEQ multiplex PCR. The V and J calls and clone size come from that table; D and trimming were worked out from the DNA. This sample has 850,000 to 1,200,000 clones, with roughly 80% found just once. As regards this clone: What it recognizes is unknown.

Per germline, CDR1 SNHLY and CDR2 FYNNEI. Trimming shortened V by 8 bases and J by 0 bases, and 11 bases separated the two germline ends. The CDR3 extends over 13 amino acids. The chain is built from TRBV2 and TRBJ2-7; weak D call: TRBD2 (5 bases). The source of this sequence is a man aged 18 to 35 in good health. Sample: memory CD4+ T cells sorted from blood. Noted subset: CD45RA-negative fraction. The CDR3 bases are TGTGCCAGCGTAGCGTTAAGCTCCTACGAGCAGTACTTC. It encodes CASVALSSYEQYF.